The 13 T cell receptor beta chains listed next were all sequenced from one sample in a study of Graves' ophthalmopathy and Graves' hyperthyroidism. RNA transcripts provided the template for amplifying TCR beta CDR3 regions. HTBI primers primed a first-round RT-PCR, and a second-round multiplex PCR followed. TCRdb used MiXCR to reprocess the multiplex PCR reads, holding one entry per CDR3 protein. The data show hundreds of thousands of distinct CDR3 sequences, under 25% seen once. The source material was peripheral blood. All receptors derive from a woman under 30 with stable Graves' hyperthyroidism.

This clonotype was picked up one time. This chain links TRBV30 with TRBJ2-7; D unclear. Trimming took 0 bases from V and 2 from J, leaving 8 bases between them. CDR1 is GTSNPN, CDR2 SVGIG, per germline (reference sequence). There are 13 residues in the CDR3. Here the CDR3 reads CAWSVTETYEQYF. CDR3 nucleotides: TGTGCCTGGAGTGTAACAGAAACCTACGAGCAGTACTTC.

The sample holds many counts of this clonotype. The chain couples TRBV29-1 to TRBJ2-7, with D maybe TRBD2 (5 bases). The length of the CDR3 is 11 residues. V was cut by 3 bases and J by 9 bases, with 12 bases left in between. Germline V lookup: CDR1 SQVTM, CDR2 ANQGSEA. The CDR3 region is CSVERLAGQYF. The CDR3 region has the DNA TGCAGCGTTGAGCGGCTAGCCGGGCAGTACTTC.

The chain recombines TRBV3-1 with TRBJ2-7, with D hard to call. The germline V gene encodes CDR1 LGHDT and CDR2 YNNKEL (reference sequence). V was clipped by 0 bases and J by 4 bases, with 13 bases between them. This CDR3 is 15 amino acids long. The CDR3 here is CASSQESTETYEQYF. CDR3 bases: TGTGCCAGCAGCCAAGAGTCCACAGAGACTTACGAGCAGTACTTC.

This clonotype was found many times. The CDR3 sequence is CASSITQWQPQHF. Written as DNA, the CDR3 is TGTGCCAGCAGCATAACACAGTGGCAGCCCCAGCATTTT. V gene TRBV27 combines with J gene TRBJ1-5; no firm D call. This CDR3 spans 13 amino acids. Germline V gene lookup returns CDR1 MNHEY and CDR2 SMNVEV (reference sequence). Trimming took 6 bases from V and 7 from J, leaving 13 bases between them.

Ten or more counts support this clonotype. V and J are TRBV12-3 or TRBV12-4 and TRBJ1-5; TRBD1 is a possible D gene (5 bases). This CDR3 region has 12 residues. The ends were cut back, 8 bases at V and 2 bases at J, with 7 bases in the middle. CDR3 DNA: TGTGCCAGCGCGGGGGGCAATCAGCCCCAGCATTTT. Its translation: CASAGGNQPQHF.

V is TRBV24-1 and J is TRBJ2-5, with 7 bases aligning to TRBD1. V shed 3 bases and J 4 bases; nucleotides not matched to a gene: 7. This CDR3 is 15 amino acids long. Germline V lookup: CDR1 KGHDR, CDR2 SFDVKD. The CDR3 protein is CATSDPRTGIETQYF. The CDR3 nucleotides are TGTGCCACCAGTGATCCCCGGACAGGTATAGAGACCCAGTACTTC.

The table lists this clonotype with many counts. V is TRBV20-1 and J is TRBJ2-7, with 9 positions matching TRBD2. There are 13 residues in the CDR3. The trim removed 2 bases at V and 4 bases at J, leaving 3 bases unmatched. CDR1 is DFQATT, CDR2 SNEGSKA, per germline (reference sequence). This CDR3 reads CSARLAGKYEQYF. The CDR3 coding sequence is TGCAGTGCTAGACTAGCGGGAAAATACGAGCAGTACTTC.

This clonotype has a count of ten or more. J is TRBJ1-6 and V is TRBV12-3 or TRBV12-4, with unresolved D. The CDR3 spans 17 residues. V was clipped by 5 bases and J by 6 bases, with 20 bases between them. The CDR3 DNA reads TGTGCCAGCAGTCCCCGACCAACTTGGGAGGGTAATTCACCCCTCCACTTT. It translates to CASSPRPTWEGNSPLHF.

The gene calls are TRBV6-1 and TRBJ1-1; D not certain. The V end lost 7 bases, the J end lost 3 bases, and 15 bases lay between the germline ends. The CDR3 loop spans 14 amino acids. Germline V gives CDR1 MNHNS, CDR2 SASEGT. The CDR3 reads CASTKRGQDTEAFF. The CDR3 coding sequence is TGTGCCAGCACCAAGAGAGGGCAGGACACTGAAGCTTTCTTT.

Note on this clonotype: Since a much larger clone is just one base distant, this may be a read error. Lacking the conserved final phenylalanine or tryptophan, this CDR3 likely reflects a read error. This chain uses TRBV20-1 with TRBJ1-2; D gene uncertain. Germline-derived CDR1 and CDR2 are DFQATT and SNEGSKA (reference sequence). This CDR3 contains 13 residues. Trimming shortened V by 6 bases and J by 0 bases, and 11 bases separated the two germline ends. The CDR3 here is CSAPYGSNYGYTV. DNA for the CDR3: TGCAGTGCCCCATACGGCTCTAACTATGGCTACACCGTC.

This chain uses TRBV6-1 with TRBJ2-7, with D perhaps being TRBD1 or TRBD2 (6 bases each). The J call is doubtful: the DNA matches TRBJ2-5 better. Per the germline V gene, CDR1 is MNHNS and CDR2 is SASEGT. CDR3 length: 15 amino acids. The CDR3 here is CASSPQQGGQETQYF. The CDR3 region has the DNA TGTGCCAGCAGTCCTCAACAGGGAGGTCAAGAGACCCAGTACTTC.

This clonotype has at least ten counts. V and J are TRBV6-2 or TRBV6-3 and TRBJ2-7; no reliable D call. The CDR3 is made up of 13 amino acids. CDR1 is MNHEY, CDR2 SVGEGT, per germline. V lost 4 bases, J lost 7 bases, and 14 bases lay in between. The CDR3 sequence is CASSLYWPGEQYF. The DNA of the CDR3 is TGTGCCAGCAGTTTGTACTGGCCTGGTGAGCAGTACTTC.

This clonotype occurred a few times. CDR3 bases: TGTGCCTGGAAACGGCATTTGAACACTGAAGCTTTCTTT. Translating it yields CAWKRHLNTEAFF. The chain carries TRBV30 and TRBJ1-1; D unclear. Between the trimmed V and J ends, which lost 4 bases and 0 bases, there was a span of 9 bases. The CDR3 has 13 residues. CDR1 GTSNPN and CDR2 SVGIG come from the germline V gene (reference sequence).